This T cell receptor (beta chain) was identified in a study of blood T cells in healthy people across ages. Whole-study results and caveats: Total diversity from one million sequenced T cells was likely underestimated.

As regards this clonotype: The antigen remains unidentified.

The CDR3 is 16 residues long. The V end lost 4 bases, the J end lost 2 bases, and 18 bases lay between the germline ends. Sample-barcoded 5' priming and a J-beta primer mix drove a second PCR of roughly 6 to 12 cycles. TCRdb recomputed calls from the 5' RACE reads with MiXCR, one row per CDR3 protein. Of hundreds of thousands of distinct CDR3 sequences in the sample, about a third were seen once. The clonotype comes from a woman aged 80 or older in good health. V and J are TRBV12-3 or TRBV12-4 and TRBJ2-7; TRBD1 or TRBD2 may be the D gene (7 bases each). Material for sequencing was blood. The CDR3 loop reads CASSSDWGGTAYEQYF. The CDR3 bases are TGTGCCAGCAGTTCCGATTGGGGAGGGACAGCCTACGAGCAGTACTTC.